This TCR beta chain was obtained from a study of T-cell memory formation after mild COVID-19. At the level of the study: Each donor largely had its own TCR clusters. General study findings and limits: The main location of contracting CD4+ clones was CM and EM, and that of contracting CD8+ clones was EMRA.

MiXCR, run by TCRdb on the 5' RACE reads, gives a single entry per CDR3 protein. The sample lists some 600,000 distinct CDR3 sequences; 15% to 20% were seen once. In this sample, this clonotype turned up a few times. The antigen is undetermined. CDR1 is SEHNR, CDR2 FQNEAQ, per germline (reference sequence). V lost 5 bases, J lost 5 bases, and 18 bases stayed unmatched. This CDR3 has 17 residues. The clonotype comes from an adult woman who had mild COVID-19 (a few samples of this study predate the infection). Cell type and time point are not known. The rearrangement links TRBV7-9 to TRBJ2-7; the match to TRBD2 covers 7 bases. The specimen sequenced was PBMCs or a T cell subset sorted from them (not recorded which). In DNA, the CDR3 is TGTGCCAGCAGCCCTCCGGCCTGGGCGGGGGAATTCGACGAGCAGTACTTC. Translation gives CASSPPAWAGEFDEQYF.